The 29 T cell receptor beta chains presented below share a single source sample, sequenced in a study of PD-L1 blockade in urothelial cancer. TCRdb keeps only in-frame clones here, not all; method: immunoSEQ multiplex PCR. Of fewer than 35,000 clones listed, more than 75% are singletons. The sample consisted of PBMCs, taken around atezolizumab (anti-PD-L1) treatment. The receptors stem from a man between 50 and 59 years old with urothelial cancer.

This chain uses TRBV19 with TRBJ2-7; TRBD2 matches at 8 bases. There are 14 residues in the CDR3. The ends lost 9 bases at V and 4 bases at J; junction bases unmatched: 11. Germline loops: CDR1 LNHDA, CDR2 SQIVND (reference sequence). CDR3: CASGGGRGEYEQYF. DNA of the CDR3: TGTGCCAGCGGCGGGGGGCGAGGGGAGTACGAGCAGTACTTC.

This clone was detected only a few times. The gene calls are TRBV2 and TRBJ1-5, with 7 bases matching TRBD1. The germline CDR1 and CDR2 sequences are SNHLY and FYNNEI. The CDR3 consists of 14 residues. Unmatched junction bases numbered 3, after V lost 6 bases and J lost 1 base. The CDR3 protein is CASRETGSNQPQHF. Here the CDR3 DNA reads TGTGCCAGCAGAGAGACAGGGAGCAATCAGCCCCAGCATTTT.

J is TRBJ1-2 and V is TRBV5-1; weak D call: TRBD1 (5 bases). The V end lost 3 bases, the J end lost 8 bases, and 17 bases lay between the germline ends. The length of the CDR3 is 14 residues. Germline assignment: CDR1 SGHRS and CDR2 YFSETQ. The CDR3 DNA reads TGCGCCAGCAGCTCGGGGGGGTCCGATCGGGGCTACACCTTC. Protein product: CASSSGGSDRGYTF.

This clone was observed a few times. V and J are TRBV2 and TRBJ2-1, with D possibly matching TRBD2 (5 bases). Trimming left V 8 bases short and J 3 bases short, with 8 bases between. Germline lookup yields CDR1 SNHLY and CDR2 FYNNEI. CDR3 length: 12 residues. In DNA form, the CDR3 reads TGTGCCAGCGGCCGGGACTACAATGAGCAGTTCTTC. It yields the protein CASGRDYNEQFF. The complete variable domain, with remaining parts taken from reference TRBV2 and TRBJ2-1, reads EPEVTQTPSHQVTQMGQEVILRCVPISNHLYFYWYRQILGQKVEFLVSFYNNEISEKSEIFDDQFSVERPDGSNFTLKIRSTKLEDSAMYFCASGRDYNEQFFGPGTRLTVL.

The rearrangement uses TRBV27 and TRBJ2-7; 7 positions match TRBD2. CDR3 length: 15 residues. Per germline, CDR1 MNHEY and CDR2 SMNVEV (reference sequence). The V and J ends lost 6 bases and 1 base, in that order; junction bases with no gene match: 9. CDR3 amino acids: CASRPHGRISYEQYF. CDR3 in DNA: TGTGCCAGCAGGCCGCACGGGAGGATTTCCTACGAGCAGTACTTC.

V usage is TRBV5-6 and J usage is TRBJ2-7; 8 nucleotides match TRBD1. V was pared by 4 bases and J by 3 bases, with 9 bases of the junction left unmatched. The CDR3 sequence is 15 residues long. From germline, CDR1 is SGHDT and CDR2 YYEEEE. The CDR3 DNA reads TGTGCCAGCAGCGTCGACAGGGGTTTTAACTACGAGCAGTACTTC. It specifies CASSVDRGFNYEQYF.

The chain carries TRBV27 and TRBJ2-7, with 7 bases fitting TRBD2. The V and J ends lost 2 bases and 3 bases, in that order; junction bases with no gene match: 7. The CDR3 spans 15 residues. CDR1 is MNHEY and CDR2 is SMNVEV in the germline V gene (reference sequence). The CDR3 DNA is TGTGCCAGCAGTTTAGGGAGGGCAGGCAGCTACGAGCAGTACTTC. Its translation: CASSLGRAGSYEQYF.

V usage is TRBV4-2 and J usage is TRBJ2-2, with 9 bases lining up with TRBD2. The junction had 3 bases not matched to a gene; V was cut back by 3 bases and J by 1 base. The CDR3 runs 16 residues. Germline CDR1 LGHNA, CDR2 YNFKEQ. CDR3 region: CASSQSAGGNTGELFF. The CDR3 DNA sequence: TGTGCCAGCAGCCAGTCAGCGGGAGGGAACACCGGGGAGCTGTTTTTT.

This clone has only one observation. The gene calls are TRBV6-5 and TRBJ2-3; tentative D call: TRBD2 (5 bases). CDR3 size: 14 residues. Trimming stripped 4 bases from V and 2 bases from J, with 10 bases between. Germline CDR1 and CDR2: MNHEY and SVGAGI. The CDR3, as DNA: TGTGCCAGCAGTTCTCGTGGACTCACAGATACGCAGTATTTT. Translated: CASSSRGLTDTQYF.

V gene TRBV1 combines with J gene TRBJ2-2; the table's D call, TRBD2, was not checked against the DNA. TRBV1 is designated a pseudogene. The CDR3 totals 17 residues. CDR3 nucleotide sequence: TGCACCAGCAGCCAAGAATTAGGGGGGGGCCAACACCGGGAGCTGTTTTTT. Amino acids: CTSSQELGGGQHRELFF.

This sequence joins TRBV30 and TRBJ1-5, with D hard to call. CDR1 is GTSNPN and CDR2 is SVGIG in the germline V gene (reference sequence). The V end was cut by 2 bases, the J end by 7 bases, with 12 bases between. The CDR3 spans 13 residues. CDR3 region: CAWSKAGGQPQHF. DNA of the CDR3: TGTGCCTGGAGTAAGGCTGGAGGGCAGCCCCAGCATTTT.

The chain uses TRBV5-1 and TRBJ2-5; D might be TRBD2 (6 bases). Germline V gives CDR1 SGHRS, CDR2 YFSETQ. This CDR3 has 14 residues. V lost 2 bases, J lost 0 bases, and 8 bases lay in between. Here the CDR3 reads CASSFSGDQETQYF. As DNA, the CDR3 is TGCGCCAGCAGCTTTAGCGGAGACCAAGAGACCCAGTACTTC. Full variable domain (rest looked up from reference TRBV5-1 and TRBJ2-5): KAGVTQTPRYLIKTRGQQVTLSCSPISGHRSVSWYQQTPGQGLQFLFEYFSETQRNKGNFPGRFSGRQFSNSRSEMNVSTLELGDSALYLCASSFSGDQETQYFGPGTRLLVL.

CDR3 bases: TGCAGCGTTGGACGGGGTGGCTACAATGAGCAGTTCTTC. Translating it yields CSVGRGGYNEQFF. The chain carries TRBV29-1 and TRBJ2-1; the D gene is possibly TRBD2 (5 bases). Germline assignment: CDR1 SQVTM and CDR2 ANQGSEA. Trimming left V 4 bases short and J 3 bases short, with 10 bases between. This CDR3 is built from 13 residues.

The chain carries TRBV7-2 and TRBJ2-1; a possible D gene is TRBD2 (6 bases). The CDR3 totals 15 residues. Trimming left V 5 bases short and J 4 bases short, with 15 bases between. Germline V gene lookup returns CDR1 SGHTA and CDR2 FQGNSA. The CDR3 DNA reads TGTGCCAGCAGCGGGATCCGGGACTGGTACAATGAGCAGTTCTTC. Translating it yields CASSGIRDWYNEQFF.

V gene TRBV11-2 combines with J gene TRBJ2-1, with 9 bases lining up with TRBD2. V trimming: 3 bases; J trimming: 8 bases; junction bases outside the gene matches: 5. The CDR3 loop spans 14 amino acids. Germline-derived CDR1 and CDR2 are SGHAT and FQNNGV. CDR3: CASSLFSGGHEQFF. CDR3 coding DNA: TGTGCCAGCAGCTTGTTTAGCGGGGGACATGAGCAGTTCTTC.

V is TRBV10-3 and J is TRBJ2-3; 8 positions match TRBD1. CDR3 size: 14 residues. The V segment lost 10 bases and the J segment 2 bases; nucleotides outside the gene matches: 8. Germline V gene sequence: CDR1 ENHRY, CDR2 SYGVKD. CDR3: CATGQGYLTDTQYF. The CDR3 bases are TGTGCCACCGGACAGGGATATCTCACAGATACGCAGTATTTT.

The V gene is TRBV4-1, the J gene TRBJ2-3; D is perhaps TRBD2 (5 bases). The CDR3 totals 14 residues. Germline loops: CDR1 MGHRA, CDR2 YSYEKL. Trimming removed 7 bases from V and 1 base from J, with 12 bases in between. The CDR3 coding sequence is TGCGCCAGCAAGGGCGGGTTTGGCACAGATACGCAGTATTTT. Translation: CASKGGFGTDTQYF.

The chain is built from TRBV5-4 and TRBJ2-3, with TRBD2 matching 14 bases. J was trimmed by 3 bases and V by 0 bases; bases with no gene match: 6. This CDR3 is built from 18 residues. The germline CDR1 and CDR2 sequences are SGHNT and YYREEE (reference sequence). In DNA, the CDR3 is TGTGCCAGCAGCTTGGAACCCGGACTAGCGGGGGGTACAGATACGCAGTATTTT. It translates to CASSLEPGLAGGTDTQYF.

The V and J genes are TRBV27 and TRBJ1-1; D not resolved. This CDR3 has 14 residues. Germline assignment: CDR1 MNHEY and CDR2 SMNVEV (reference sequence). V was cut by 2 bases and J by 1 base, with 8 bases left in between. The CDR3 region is CASSLEGRNTEAFF. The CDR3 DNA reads TGTGCCAGCAGTTTAGAGGGAAGGAACACTGAAGCTTTCTTT.

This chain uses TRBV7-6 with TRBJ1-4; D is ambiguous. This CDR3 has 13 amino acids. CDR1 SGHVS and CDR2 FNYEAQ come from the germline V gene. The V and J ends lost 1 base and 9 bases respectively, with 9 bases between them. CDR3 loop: CASSLEAPQKLFF. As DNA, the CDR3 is TGTGCCAGCAGCTTAGAAGCCCCTCAAAAACTGTTTTTT.

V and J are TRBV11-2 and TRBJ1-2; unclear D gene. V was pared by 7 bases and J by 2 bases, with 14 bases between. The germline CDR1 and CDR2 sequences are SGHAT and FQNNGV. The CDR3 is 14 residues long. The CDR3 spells CASTVAAGNYGYTF. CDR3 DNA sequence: TGTGCCAGCACCGTAGCGGCTGGAAACTATGGCTACACCTTC.

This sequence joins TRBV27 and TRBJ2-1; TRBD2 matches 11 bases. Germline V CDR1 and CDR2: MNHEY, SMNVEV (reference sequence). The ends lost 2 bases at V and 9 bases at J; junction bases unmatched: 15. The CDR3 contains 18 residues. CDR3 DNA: TGTGCCAGCAGTTTACGGGGGGGGTTACTAGCGGGAGTTGGTGAGCAGTTCTTC. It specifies CASSLRGGLLAGVGEQFF.

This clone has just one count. The CDR3: CASSGVGQDNLSQYF. CDR3 sequence (DNA): TGTGCCAGCAGTGGGGTTGGACAGGACAATCTGAGCCAGTACTTC. J is TRBJ2-5 and V is TRBV2, with 7 bases fitting TRBD1. This CDR3 has 15 amino acids. Germline CDR1 is SNHLY and CDR2 is FYNNEI. The V segment lost 4 bases and the J segment 10 bases; nucleotides outside the gene matches: 15.

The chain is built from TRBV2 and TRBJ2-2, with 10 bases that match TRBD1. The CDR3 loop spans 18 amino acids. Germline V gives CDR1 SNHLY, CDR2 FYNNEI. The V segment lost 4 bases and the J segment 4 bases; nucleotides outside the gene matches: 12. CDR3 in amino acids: CASSGRQPGQGTTGELFF. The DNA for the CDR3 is TGTGCCAGCAGTGGAAGGCAACCGGGACAGGGGACCACCGGGGAGCTGTTTTTT.

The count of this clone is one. For the CDR3, the DNA is TGTGCCAGCAGCCTGGGAGCGGGGGGACGGGGTGAGCAGTTCTTC. Translation gives CASSLGAGGRGEQFF. The chain links TRBV7-2 to TRBJ2-1; 9 positions match TRBD2. The length of the CDR3 is 15 residues. V lost 5 bases, J lost 9 bases, and 11 bases stayed unmatched. Germline V gene lookup returns CDR1 SGHTA and CDR2 FQGNSA.

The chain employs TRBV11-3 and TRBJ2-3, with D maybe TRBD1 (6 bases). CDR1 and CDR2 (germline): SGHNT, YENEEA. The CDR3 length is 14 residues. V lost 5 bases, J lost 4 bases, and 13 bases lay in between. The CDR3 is CASSRRGVADTQYF. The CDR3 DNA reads TGTGCCAGCAGCCGCAGGGGCGTCGCAGATACGCAGTATTTT.

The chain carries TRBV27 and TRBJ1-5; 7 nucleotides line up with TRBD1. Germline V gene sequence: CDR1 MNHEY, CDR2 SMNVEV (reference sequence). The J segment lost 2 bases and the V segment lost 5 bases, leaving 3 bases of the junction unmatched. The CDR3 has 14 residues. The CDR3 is CASSRGTGNQPQHF. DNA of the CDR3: TGTGCCAGCAGTAGGGGGACAGGCAATCAGCCCCAGCATTTT.

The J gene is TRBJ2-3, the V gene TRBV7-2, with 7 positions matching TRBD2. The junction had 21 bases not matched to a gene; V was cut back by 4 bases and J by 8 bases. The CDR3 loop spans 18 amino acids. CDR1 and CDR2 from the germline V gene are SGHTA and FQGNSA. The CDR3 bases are TGTGCCAGCAGCTCCCGAGAAGGGACTATCAATCCGGCGGGTACGCAGTATTTT. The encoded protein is CASSSREGTINPAGTQYF.

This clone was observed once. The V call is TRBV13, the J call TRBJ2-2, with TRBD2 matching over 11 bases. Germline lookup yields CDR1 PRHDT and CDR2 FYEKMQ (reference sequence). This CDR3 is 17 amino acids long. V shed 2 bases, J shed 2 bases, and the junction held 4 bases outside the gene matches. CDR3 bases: TGTGCCAGCAGCTTAACGGGACTAGCGGTAAACACCGGGGAGCTGTTTTTT. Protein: CASSLTGLAVNTGELFF.